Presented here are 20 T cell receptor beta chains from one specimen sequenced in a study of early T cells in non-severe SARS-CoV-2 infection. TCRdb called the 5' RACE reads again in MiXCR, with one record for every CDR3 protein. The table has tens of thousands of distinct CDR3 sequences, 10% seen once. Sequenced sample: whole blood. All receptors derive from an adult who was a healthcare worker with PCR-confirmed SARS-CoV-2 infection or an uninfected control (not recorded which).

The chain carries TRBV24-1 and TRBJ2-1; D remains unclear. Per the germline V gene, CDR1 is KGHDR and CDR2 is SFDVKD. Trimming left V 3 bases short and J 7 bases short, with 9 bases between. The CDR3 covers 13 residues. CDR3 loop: CATSDIWGNEQFF. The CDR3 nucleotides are TGTGCCACCAGTGATATTTGGGGAAATGAGCAGTTCTTC.

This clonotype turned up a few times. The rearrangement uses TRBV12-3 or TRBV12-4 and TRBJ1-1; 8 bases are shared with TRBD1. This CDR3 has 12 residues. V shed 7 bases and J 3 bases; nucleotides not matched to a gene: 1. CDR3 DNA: TGTGCCAGCACCAGGGGGCACACTGAAGCTTTCTTT. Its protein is CASTRGHTEAFF.

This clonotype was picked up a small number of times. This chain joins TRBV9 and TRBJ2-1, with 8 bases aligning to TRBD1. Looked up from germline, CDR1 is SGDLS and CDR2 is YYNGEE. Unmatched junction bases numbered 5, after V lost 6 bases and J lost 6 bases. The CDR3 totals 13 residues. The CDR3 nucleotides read TGTGCCAGCACGGCAGGGGGCTTCAATGAGCAGTTCTTC. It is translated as CASTAGGFNEQFF.

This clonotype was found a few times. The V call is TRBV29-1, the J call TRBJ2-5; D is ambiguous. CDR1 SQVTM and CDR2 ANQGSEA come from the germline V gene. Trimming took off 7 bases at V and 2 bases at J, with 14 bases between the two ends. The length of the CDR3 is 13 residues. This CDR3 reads CSALLDGQETQYF. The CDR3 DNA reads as TGCAGCGCCCTACTGGACGGGCAAGAGACCCAGTACTTC.

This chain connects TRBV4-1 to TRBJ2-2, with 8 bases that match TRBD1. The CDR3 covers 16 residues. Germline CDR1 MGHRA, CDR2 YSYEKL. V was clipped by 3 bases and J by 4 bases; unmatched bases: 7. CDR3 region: CASSHIRGPGTGELFF. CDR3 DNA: TGCGCCAGCAGCCATATCAGGGGGCCGGGCACCGGGGAGCTGTTTTTT.

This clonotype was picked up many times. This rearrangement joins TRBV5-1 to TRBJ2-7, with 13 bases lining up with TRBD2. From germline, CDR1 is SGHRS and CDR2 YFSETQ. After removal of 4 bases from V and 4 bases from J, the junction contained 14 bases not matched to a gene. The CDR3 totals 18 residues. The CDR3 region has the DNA TGCGCCAGCAGCATGGGGTTACTCGGGACTAGCGGGAAATACGAGCAGTACTTC. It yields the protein CASSMGLLGTSGKYEQYF.

In DNA, the CDR3 is TGCGCCAGCAGCTTACACACCGGGGAGCTGTTTTTT. Translated, it gives CASSLHTGELFF. The V gene is TRBV5-1, the J gene TRBJ2-2; D uncertain. From germline, CDR1 is SGHRS and CDR2 YFSETQ. V lost 2 bases, J lost 3 bases, and 2 bases lay in between. This CDR3 has 12 residues.

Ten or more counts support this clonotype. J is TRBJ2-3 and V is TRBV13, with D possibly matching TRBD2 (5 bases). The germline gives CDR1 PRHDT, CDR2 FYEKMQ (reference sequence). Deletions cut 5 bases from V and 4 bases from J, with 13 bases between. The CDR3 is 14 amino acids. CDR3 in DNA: TGTGCCAGCAGCCTCGGCCTAGCTGCAGATACGCAGTATTTT. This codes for CASSLGLAADTQYF. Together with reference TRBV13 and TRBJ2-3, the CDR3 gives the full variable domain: AAGVIQSPRHLIKEKRETATLKCYPIPRHDTVYWYQQGPGQDPQFLISFYEKMQSDKGSIPDRFSAQQFSDYHSELNMSSLELGDSALYFCASSLGLAADTQYFGPGTRLTVL.

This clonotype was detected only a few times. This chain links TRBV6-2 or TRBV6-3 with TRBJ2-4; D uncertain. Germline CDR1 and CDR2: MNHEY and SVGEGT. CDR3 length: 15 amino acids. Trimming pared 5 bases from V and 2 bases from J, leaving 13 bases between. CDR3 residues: CASSPSPRSKNIQYF. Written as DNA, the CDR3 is TGTGCCAGCAGTCCCTCTCCGAGGTCCAAAAACATTCAGTACTTC.

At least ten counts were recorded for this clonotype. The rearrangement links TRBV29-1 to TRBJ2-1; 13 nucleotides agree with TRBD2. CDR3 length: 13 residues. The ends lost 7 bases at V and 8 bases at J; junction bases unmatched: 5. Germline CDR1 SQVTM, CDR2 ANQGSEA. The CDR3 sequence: CSDGLAGADEQFF. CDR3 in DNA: TGCAGCGACGGACTAGCGGGAGCCGATGAGCAGTTCTTC.

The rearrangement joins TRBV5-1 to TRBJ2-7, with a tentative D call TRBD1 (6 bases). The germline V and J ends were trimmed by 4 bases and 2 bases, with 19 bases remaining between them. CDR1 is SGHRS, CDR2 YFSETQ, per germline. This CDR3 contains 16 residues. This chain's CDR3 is CASSLQLWTATYEQYF. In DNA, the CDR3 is TGCGCCAGCAGCCTTCAACTATGGACAGCGACCTACGAGCAGTACTTC. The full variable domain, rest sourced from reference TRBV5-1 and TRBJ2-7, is KAGVTQTPRYLIKTRGQQVTLSCSPISGHRSVSWYQQTPGQGLQFLFEYFSETQRNKGNFPGRFSGRQFSNSRSEMNVSTLELGDSALYLCASSLQLWTATYEQYFGPGTRLTVT.

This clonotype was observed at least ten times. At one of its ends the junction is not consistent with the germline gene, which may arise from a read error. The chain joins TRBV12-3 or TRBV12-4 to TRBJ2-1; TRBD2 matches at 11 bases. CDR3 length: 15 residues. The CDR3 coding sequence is TGTGCCAGCAGGTTAGCGGGAGGGCCGGTCAATGAGCAGTTCTTC. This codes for CASRLAGGPVNEQFF.

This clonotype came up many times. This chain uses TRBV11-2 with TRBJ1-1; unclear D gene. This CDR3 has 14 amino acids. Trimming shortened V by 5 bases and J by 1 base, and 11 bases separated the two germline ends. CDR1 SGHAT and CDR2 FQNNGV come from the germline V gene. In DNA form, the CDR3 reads TGTGCCAGCAGCAGAAGTAAGGGGAACACTGAAGCTTTCTTT. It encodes CASSRSKGNTEAFF.

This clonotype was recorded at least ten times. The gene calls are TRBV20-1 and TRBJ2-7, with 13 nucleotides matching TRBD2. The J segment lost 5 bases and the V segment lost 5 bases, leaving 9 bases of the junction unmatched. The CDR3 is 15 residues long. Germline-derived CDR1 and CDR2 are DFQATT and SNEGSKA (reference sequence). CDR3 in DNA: TGCAGTGCTTACGGGACTAGCGGGGTGTTCAACGAGCAGTACTTC. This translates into CSAYGTSGVFNEQYF.

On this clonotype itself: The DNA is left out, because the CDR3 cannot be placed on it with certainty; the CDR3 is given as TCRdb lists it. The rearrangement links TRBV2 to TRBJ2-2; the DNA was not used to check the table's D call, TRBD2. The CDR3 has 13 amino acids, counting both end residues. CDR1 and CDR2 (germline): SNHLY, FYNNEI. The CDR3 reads CASSRREPGSCFF.

CDR3 sequence (DNA): TGTGCCTGGAGGGGTTTTTCCGGGGAGCTGTTTTTT. Protein product: CAWRGFSGELFF. The chain couples TRBV30 to TRBJ2-2; D is ambiguous. Trimming removed 3 bases at V and 6 bases at J, with 8 bases between. Germline CDR1 GTSNPN, CDR2 SVGIG (reference sequence). The CDR3 spans 12 residues.

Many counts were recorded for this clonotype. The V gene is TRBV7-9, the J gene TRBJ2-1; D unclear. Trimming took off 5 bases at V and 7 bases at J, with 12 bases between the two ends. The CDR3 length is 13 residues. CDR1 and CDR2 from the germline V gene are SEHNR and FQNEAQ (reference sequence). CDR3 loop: CASSMMGSNEQFF. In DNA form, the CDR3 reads TGTGCCAGCAGCATGATGGGTTCGAATGAGCAGTTCTTC.

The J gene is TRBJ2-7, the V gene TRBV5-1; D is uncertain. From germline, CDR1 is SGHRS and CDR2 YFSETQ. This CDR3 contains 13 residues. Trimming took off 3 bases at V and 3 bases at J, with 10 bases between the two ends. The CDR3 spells CASSYDGIYEQYF. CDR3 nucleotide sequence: TGCGCCAGCAGCTACGACGGTATCTACGAGCAGTACTTC.

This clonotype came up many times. The CDR3 bases are TGCGCCAGCAGCTTGGAGATCTCCTACGAGCAGTACTTC. Translating gives CASSLEISYEQYF. J is TRBJ2-7 and V is TRBV5-1; D is uncertain. Trimming shortened V by 0 bases and J by 0 bases, and 4 bases separated the two germline ends. CDR1 SGHRS and CDR2 YFSETQ come from the germline V gene. There are 13 residues in the CDR3.

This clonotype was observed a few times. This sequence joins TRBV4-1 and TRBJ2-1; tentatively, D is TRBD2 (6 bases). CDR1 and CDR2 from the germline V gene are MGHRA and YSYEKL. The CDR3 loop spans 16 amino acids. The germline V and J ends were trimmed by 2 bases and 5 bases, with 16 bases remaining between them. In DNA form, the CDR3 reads TGCGCCAGCAGCCAAACGGCTAGCGACACAAACAATGAGCAGTTCTTC. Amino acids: CASSQTASDTNNEQFF.